Each of the 20 T cell receptor beta chains below was sequenced from the same sample in a study. TCRdb reanalysed the RT-PCR reads using MiXCR and keeps one entry per CDR3 protein. The sample holds about 680,000 distinct CDR3 sequences; approximately 15% are singletons and the top ten take 3.6%. Source material: memory CD4+ T cells from blood. Receptors originate from a female donor in good health, serving as a healthy control.

This rearrangement joins TRBV6-5 to TRBJ1-2; 8 nucleotides match TRBD1. Trimming cost V 6 bases and J 4 bases; bases outside gene matches: 7. From germline, CDR1 is MNHEY and CDR2 SVGAGI. This CDR3 has 14 residues. The CDR3 bases are TGTGCCAGCAGGGGGAGACAGGGGAGCTATGGCTACACCTTC. Its translation: CASRGRQGSYGYTF.

Ten or more counts support this clonotype. V gene TRBV4-1 combines with J gene TRBJ2-1; TRBD1 or TRBD2 may be the D gene (5 bases each). Germline V gene data show CDR1 as MGHRA and CDR2 as YSYEKL. This CDR3 has 16 residues. The V end was cut by 0 bases, the J end by 2 bases, with 11 bases between. DNA for the CDR3: TGCGCCAGCAGCCAAGAATGGGGGAGCCCCTACAATGAGCAGTTCTTC. Translating it yields CASSQEWGSPYNEQFF.

This clonotype showed up just a few times. The chain joins TRBV18 to TRBJ1-2; D possibly corresponds to TRBD1 (5 bases). V was cut by 4 bases and J by 10 bases, with 13 bases left in between. The CDR3 extends over 12 amino acids. Germline CDR1 KGHSH, CDR2 LQKENI. For the CDR3, the DNA is TGTGCCAGCTCACGATCGGGACCCTTCTACACCTTC. It is translated as CASSRSGPFYTF.

The chain links TRBV11-2 to TRBJ2-5, with a possible D match to TRBD1 (6 bases). The V end lost 8 bases, the J end lost 2 bases, and 18 bases lay between the germline ends. This CDR3 comprises 15 residues. Looked up from germline, CDR1 is SGHAT and CDR2 is FQNNGV. Here the CDR3 DNA reads TGTGCCAGCGGGGGAGACAGGAACGTTCAAGAGACCCAGTACTTC. Translating it yields CASGGDRNVQETQYF.

This rearrangement joins TRBV5-1 to TRBJ2-5; D remains ambiguous. In germline, CDR1 is SGHRS, CDR2 YFSETQ. CDR3 size: 15 residues. Trimming took 2 bases from V and 2 from J, leaving 13 bases between them. The CDR3 reads CASSFRSPWQETQYF. The DNA for the CDR3 is TGCGCCAGCAGCTTCAGAAGCCCGTGGCAAGAGACCCAGTACTTC.

This clonotype was seen at least ten times. The chain joins TRBV12-3 or TRBV12-4 to TRBJ1-1; 7 positions agree with TRBD1. The CDR3 consists of 15 residues. Trimming at V came to 5 bases and at J to 4 bases, leaving 10 bases not matched to a gene. CDR3 region: CASSARTGSTTEAFF. As DNA, the CDR3 is TGTGCCAGCAGTGCCCGGACAGGTTCGACCACTGAAGCTTTCTTT.

This clonotype was counted only a few times. The chain combines TRBV5-1 with TRBJ2-7; 13 bases are shared with TRBD2. With V trimmed by 2 bases and J by 6 bases, 5 bases remained unmatched. CDR1 SGHRS and CDR2 YFSETQ come from the germline V gene. The CDR3 has 15 amino acids. DNA of the CDR3: TGCGCCAGCAGCTTCCGGACTAGCGGGAGCAGCGAGCAGTACTTC. Its protein is CASSFRTSGSSEQYF.

This clonotype has at least ten counts. The chain uses TRBV7-7 and TRBJ1-4; D not resolved. The CDR3 is made up of 14 amino acids. The germline V and J ends were trimmed by 5 bases and 7 bases, with 14 bases remaining between them. Germline assignment: CDR1 SSHAT and CDR2 FNYEAQ (reference sequence). In DNA form, the CDR3 reads TGTGCCAGCAGCCCCGGGTCCGGGATTGAAAAACTGTTTTTT. It specifies CASSPGSGIEKLFF.

The table lists this clonotype with a few counts. CDR3 protein: CSVELAGGPNEQFF. Here the CDR3 DNA reads TGCAGCGTTGAATTAGCGGGGGGGCCCAATGAGCAGTTCTTC. The rearrangement links TRBV29-1 to TRBJ2-1; TRBD2 matches 11 bases. From germline, CDR1 is SQVTM and CDR2 ANQGSEA. The length of the CDR3 is 14 residues. Trimming at V came to 2 bases and at J to 6 bases, leaving 3 bases not matched to a gene.

This clonotype has at least ten counts. The chain employs TRBV4-2 and TRBJ2-2; D is perhaps TRBD2 (6 bases). Deletions cut 0 bases from V and 7 bases from J, with 9 bases between. This CDR3 is 14 amino acids long. Germline CDR1 and CDR2: LGHNA and YNFKEQ. The CDR3 DNA sequence: TGTGCCAGCAGCCAAGATCACGGGAGCGGGGAGCTGTTTTTT. Translation gives CASSQDHGSGELFF.

In its sample, this clonotype was seen a few times. J is TRBJ2-1 and V is TRBV6-2 or TRBV6-3, with 12 bases matching TRBD2. The J segment lost 7 bases and the V segment lost 5 bases, leaving 9 bases of the junction unmatched. Germline V gives CDR1 MNHEY, CDR2 SVGEGT. The CDR3 is 16 amino acids. CDR3 residues: CASSPTTSGRGNEQFF. Written as DNA, the CDR3 is TGTGCCAGCAGTCCTACGACTAGCGGGAGAGGGAATGAGCAGTTCTTC.

The chain couples TRBV20-1 to TRBJ2-5, with D tentatively TRBD1 or TRBD2 (6 bases each). V gave up 6 bases and J gave up 4 bases, with 15 bases separating them. The CDR3 loop spans 13 amino acids. Germline CDR1 is DFQATT and CDR2 is SNEGSKA (reference sequence). The chain's CDR3 is CSAALQGGETQYF. CDR3 in DNA: TGCAGTGCGGCCTTACAGGGAGGAGAGACCCAGTACTTC.

This clonotype has a count of ten or more. The chain is built from TRBV10-1 and TRBJ1-1, with D unclear. CDR1 and CDR2 from the germline V gene are WNHNN and SYGVQD (reference sequence). Trimming shortened V by 4 bases and J by 7 bases, and 13 bases separated the two germline ends. The CDR3 spans 13 residues. The CDR3 spells CASSVEQNFEAFF. CDR3 coding DNA: TGCGCCAGCAGTGTGGAACAGAACTTTGAAGCTTTCTTT.

This clonotype was seen a few times. This chain uses TRBV20-1 with TRBJ2-7, with a possible D match to TRBD1 (6 bases). This CDR3 contains 13 residues. V lost 6 bases to trimming and J lost 1 base, with 13 bases between them. Germline CDR1 and CDR2: DFQATT and SNEGSKA (reference sequence). CDR3 sequence reads: CSALETGSYEQYF. CDR3 nucleotide sequence: TGCAGTGCCCTGGAGACAGGATCCTACGAGCAGTACTTC.

This clonotype was observed a handful of times. J is TRBJ2-1 and V is TRBV5-1; D ambiguous. Deletions cut 1 base from V and 0 bases from J, with 11 bases between. CDR1 and CDR2 from the germline V gene are SGHRS and YFSETQ. The CDR3 totals 16 residues. CDR3 in amino acids: CASSLIASSSYNEQFF. CDR3 nucleotides: TGCGCCAGCAGCTTGATAGCCTCCAGCTCCTACAATGAGCAGTTCTTC. The whole variable domain, remainder taken from reference TRBV5-1 and TRBJ2-1, is KAGVTQTPRYLIKTRGQQVTLSCSPISGHRSVSWYQQTPGQGLQFLFEYFSETQRNKGNFPGRFSGRQFSNSRSEMNVSTLELGDSALYLCASSLIASSSYNEQFFGPGTRLTVL.

The chain joins TRBV12-3 or TRBV12-4 to TRBJ2-5; tentative D call: TRBD1 (6 bases). V was shortened by 7 bases and J by 5 bases, with 17 bases between the two germline ends. This CDR3 is 14 amino acids long. The CDR3 here is CASTLPGGLETQYF. The CDR3 nucleotides are TGTGCCAGCACCCTACCTGGGGGCCTGGAGACCCAGTACTTC.

The chain carries TRBV6-5 and TRBJ1-1; the D is unclear. Germline V gene data show CDR1 as MNHEY and CDR2 as SVGAGI. The CDR3 is 14 residues long. V was clipped by 4 bases and J by 5 bases, with 14 bases between them. The CDR3 nucleotides are TGTGCCAGCAGTTCCCCTACGAAAGTAACTGAAGCTTTCTTT. Translated: CASSSPTKVTEAFF.

This clonotype turned up a few times. The gene calls are TRBV6-5 and TRBJ2-2; unclear D gene. The CDR3 runs to 15 residues. Germline assignment: CDR1 MNHEY and CDR2 SVGAGI. V was pared by 2 bases and J by 0 bases, with 7 bases between. CDR3 coding DNA: TGTGCCAGCAGTTACATGCAGGCGAACACCGGGGAGCTGTTTTTT. Amino acids: CASSYMQANTGELFF.

This clonotype was observed at least ten times. V usage is TRBV5-1 and J usage is TRBJ2-1; D possibly corresponds to TRBD1 (6 bases). Trimming pared 0 bases from V and 3 bases from J, leaving 10 bases between. CDR3 length: 15 residues. From germline, CDR1 is SGHRS and CDR2 YFSETQ. In DNA form, the CDR3 reads TGCGCCAGCAGCTTGGGGGGGCAGAGCTACAATGAGCAGTTCTTC. Translation: CASSLGGQSYNEQFF.

This clonotype has a handful of counts. The gene calls are TRBV5-1 and TRBJ2-1; D is uncertain. This CDR3 is built from 13 residues. Germline lookup yields CDR1 SGHRS and CDR2 YFSETQ. Between the trimmed V and J ends, which lost 6 bases and 7 bases, there was a span of 14 bases. CDR3 loop: CASNTDPNNEQFF. CDR3 coding DNA: TGCGCCAGCAATACTGACCCTAATAATGAGCAGTTCTTC.